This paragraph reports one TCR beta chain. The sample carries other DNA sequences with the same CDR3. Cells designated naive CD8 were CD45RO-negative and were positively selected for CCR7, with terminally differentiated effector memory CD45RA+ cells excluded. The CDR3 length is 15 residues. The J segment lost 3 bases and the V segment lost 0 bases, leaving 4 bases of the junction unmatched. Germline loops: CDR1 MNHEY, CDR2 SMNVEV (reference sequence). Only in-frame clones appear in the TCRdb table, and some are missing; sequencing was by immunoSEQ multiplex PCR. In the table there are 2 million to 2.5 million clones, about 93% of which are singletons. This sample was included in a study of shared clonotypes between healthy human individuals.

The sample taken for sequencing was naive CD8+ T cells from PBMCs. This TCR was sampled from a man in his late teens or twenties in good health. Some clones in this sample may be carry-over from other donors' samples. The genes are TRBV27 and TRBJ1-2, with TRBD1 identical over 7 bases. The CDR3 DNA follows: TGTGCCAGCAGTTTATCTGCAGGGGGGTACTATGGCTACACCTTC. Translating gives CASSLSAGGYYGYTF.